This T cell receptor beta chain was identified in a study of control samples from healthy donors and cancer patients. Sequencing was performed with immunoSEQ multiplex PCR; in TCRdb, only in-frame clones are kept and a portion is missing. Of about 86,000 clones in the sample, about 89% were seen once. V dropped 3 bases and J dropped 6 bases, with 14 bases sitting between them. The length of the CDR3 is 15 residues. Germline V gives CDR1 LNHDA, CDR2 SQIVND (reference sequence). This chain joins TRBV19 and TRBJ1-4, with a tentative D call TRBD1 (5 bases). The sample comprised PBMCs. The TCR originated in a woman between 45 and 60 years old with colorectal cancer. The CDR3: CASSMRGRIDEKLFF. DNA of the CDR3: TGTGCCAGTAGTATGAGGGGCCGGATAGATGAAAAACTGTTTTTT.